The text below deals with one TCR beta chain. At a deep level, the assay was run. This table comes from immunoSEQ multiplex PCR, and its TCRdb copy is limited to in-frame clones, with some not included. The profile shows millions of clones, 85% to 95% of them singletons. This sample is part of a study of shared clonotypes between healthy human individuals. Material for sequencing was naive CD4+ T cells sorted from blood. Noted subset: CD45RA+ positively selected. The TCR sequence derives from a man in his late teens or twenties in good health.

The CDR3 sequence: CAWSIVSTYYGYTF. The CDR3 coding sequence is TGTGCCTGGAGTATCGTATCTACCTACTATGGCTACACCTTC. The V call is TRBV30, the J call TRBJ1-2; no clear D gene. This CDR3 is built from 14 residues. Trimming removed 2 bases from V and 3 bases from J, with 13 bases in between. CDR1 is GTSNPN and CDR2 is SVGIG in the germline V gene (reference sequence).